The clone carrying this T cell receptor (beta chain) was picked up a small number of times. The antigen is undetermined. The CDR3 runs 16 residues. Germline CDR1 is MNHEY and CDR2 is SVGEGT. With 0 bases removed from V and 6 bases from J, the gap between germline ends came to 17 bases. UMIs and a universal primer site were added when TCR cDNA was made by 5'RACE template switching. TCRdb called the 5' RACE reads again in MiXCR, with one record for every CDR3 protein. The data hold approximately 150,000 distinct CDR3 sequences, with 9.3% observed a single time. The data were obtained in a study of T cells after yellow fever vaccination. Overall study results and limits: Compared with primary, the secondary response was weaker and peaked at day 5, not 15. A minor fraction of clonotypes spanned both CD4 and CD8 compartments. A large majority of primary-vaccination clones showed up again after the booster (just under 97% CD4, 75% to 90% CD8).

Source: CD8+ T cells sorted from PBMCs, taken 45 days after the yellow fever booster vaccination. The gene calls are TRBV6-2 or TRBV6-3 and TRBJ1-2; weak D call: TRBD1 (5 bases). This sequence was found in a man aged 18 to 30 who received the YFV17D yellow fever vaccine. The DNA for the CDR3 is TGTGCCAGCAGTTACTCGACGGTTGGGGGGATGGATGGCTACACCTTC. Its translation: CASSYSTVGGMDGYTF.